This T cell receptor beta chain was documented in a study of CD8 T cells in ankylosing spondylitis. Study results and limitations: Seemingly distinctive of ankylosing spondylitis blood was a TCR beta motif formed by eight highly homologous variants. Enrichment of disease-linked clones was reportedly significant in matched ankylosing spondylitis synovial fluid.

The CDR3 extends over 16 amino acids. Between the trimmed V and J ends, which lost 3 bases and 7 bases, there was a span of 19 bases. Each TCR beta library was made by quantitative 5'-RACE that incorporated molecular barcodes. TCRdb reprocessed the 5' RACE reads via MiXCR and lists one record per CDR3 protein. The data contain about 350,000 distinct CDR3 sequences, approximately 20% of them singletons. Turning to this clonotype: Its antigen is unidentified.

This chain joins TRBV12-3 or TRBV12-4 and TRBJ1-5, with a tentative D call TRBD1 (6 bases). The origin of this receptor is a male donor with ankylosing spondylitis or in good health (not recorded which). Sequences were obtained from blood, either unsorted or a sorted T cell fraction (not recorded which). In DNA form, the CDR3 reads TGTGCCAGCAGTTTCCACCCAGCAGGGGTTGAGCAGCCCCAGCATTTT. It codes for CASSFHPAGVEQPQHF.